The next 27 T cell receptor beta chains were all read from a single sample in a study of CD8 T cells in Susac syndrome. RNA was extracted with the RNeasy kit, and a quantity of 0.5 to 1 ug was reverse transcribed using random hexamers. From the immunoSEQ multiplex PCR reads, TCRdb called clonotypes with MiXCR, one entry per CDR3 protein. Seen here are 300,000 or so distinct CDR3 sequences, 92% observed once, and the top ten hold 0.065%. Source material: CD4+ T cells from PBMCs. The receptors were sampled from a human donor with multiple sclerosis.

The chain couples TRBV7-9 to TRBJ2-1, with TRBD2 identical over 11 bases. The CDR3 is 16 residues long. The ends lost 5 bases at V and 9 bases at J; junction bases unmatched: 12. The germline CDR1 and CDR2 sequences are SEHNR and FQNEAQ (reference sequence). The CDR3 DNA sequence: TGTGCCAGCAGCCTTTTAGCGGGAGGGCCGGGGGGTGAGCAGTTCTTC. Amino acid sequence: CASSLLAGGPGGEQFF.

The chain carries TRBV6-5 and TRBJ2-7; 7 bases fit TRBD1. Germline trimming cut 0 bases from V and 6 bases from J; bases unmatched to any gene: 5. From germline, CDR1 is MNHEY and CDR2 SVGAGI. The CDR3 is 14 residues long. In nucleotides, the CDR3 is TGTGCCAGCAGTTACTCCACACAGGGGAGCGAGCAGTACTTC. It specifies CASSYSTQGSEQYF.

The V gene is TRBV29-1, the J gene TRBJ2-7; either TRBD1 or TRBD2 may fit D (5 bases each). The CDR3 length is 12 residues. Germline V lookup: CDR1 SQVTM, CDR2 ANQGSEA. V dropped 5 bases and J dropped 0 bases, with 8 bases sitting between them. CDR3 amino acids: CSVLGTSYEQYF. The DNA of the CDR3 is TGCAGCGTTCTCGGGACCTCCTACGAGCAGTACTTC.

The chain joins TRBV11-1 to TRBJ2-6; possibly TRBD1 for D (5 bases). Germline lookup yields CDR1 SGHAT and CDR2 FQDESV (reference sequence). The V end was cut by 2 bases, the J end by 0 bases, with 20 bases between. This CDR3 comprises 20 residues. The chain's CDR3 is CASSLSQATGPASGANVLTF. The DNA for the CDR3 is TGTGCCAGCAGCTTATCTCAGGCTACAGGACCGGCCTCTGGGGCCAACGTCCTGACTTTC. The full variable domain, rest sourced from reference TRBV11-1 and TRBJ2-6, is EAEVAQSPRYKITEKSQAVAFWCDPISGHATLYWYRQILGQGPELLVQFQDESVVDDSQLPKDRFSAERLKGVDSTLKIQPAELGDSAMYLCASSLSQATGPASGANVLTFGAGSRLTVL.

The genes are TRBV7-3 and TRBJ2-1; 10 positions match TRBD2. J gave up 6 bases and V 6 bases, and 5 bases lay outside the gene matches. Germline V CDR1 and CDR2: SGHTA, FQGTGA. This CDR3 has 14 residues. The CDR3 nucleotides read TGTGCCAGCAGATTTAGCGGGAGGAGCAATGAGCAGTTCTTC. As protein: CASRFSGRSNEQFF.

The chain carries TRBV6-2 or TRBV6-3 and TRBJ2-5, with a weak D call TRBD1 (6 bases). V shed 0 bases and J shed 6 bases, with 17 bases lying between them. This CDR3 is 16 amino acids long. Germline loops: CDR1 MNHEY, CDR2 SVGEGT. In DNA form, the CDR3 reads TGTGCCAGCAGTTACTCCCTCCGGGGCAGGGGAAAGACCCAGTACTTC. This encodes CASSYSLRGRGKTQYF.

The CDR3 region is CSASTVLYGYTF. As DNA, the CDR3 is TGCAGTGCGTCGACAGTCCTCTATGGCTACACCTTC. The chain couples TRBV20-1 to TRBJ1-2, with D possibly TRBD1 on 5 matching bases. V lost 6 bases, J lost 4 bases, and 12 bases lay in between. Germline V gene lookup returns CDR1 DFQATT and CDR2 SNEGSKA (reference sequence). The CDR3 length is 12 residues.

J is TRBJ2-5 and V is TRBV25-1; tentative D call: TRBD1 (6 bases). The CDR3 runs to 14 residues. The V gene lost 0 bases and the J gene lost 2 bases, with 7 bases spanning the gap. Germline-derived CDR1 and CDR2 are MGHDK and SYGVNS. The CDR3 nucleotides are TGTGCCAGCAGTGAATACCAGGGGCAAGAGACCCAGTACTTC. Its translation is CASSEYQGQETQYF.

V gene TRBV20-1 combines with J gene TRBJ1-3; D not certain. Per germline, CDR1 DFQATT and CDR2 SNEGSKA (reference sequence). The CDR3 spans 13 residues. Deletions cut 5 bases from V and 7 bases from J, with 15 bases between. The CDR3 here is CSALRAPGNTIYF. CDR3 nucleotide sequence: TGCAGTGCTCTCCGGGCCCCCGGGAACACCATATATTTT.

The CDR3 sequence: CASTSIGLHEEKLFF. The CDR3 region has the DNA TGTGCCAGCACCTCCATCGGGCTCCATGAGGAAAAACTGTTTTTT. V is TRBV7-3 and J is TRBJ1-4; D remains ambiguous. CDR1 is SGHTA and CDR2 is FQGTGA in the germline V gene. CDR3 length: 15 residues. V was cut by 7 bases and J by 8 bases, with 20 bases left in between.

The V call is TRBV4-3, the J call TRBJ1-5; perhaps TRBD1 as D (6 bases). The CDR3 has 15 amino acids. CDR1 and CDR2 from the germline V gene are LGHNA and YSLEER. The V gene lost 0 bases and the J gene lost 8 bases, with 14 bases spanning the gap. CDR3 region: CASSQDQTGYKPQHF. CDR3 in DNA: TGCGCCAGCAGCCAAGACCAAACAGGGTACAAGCCCCAGCATTTT.

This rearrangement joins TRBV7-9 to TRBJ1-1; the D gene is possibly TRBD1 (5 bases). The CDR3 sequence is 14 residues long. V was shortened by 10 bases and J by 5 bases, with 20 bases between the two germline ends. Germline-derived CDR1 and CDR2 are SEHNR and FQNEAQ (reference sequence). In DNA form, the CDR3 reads TGTGCCACCCATTCACCGGGGGTGAGGACTGAAGCTTTCTTT. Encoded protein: CATHSPGVRTEAFF.

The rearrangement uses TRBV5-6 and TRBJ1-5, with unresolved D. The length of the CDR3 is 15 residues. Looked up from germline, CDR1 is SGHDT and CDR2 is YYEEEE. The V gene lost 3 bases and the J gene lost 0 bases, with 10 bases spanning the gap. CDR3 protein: CASSSLGNSNQPQHF. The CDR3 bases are TGTGCCAGCAGCTCCCTCGGGAATAGCAATCAGCCCCAGCATTTT.

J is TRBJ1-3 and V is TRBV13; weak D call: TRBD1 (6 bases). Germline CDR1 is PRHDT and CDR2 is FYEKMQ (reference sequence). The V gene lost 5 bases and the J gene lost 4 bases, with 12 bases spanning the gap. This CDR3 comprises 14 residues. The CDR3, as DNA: TGTGCCAGCAGCCCGCAAGGGGGAGGAAACACCATATATTTT. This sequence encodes CASSPQGGGNTIYF.

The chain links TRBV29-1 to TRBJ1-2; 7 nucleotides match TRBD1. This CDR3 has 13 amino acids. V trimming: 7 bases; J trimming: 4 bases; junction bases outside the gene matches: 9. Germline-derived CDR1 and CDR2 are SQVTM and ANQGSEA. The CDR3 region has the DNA TGCAGCGCCGGAACAGGGGATGGCTATGGCTACACCTTC. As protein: CSAGTGDGYGYTF.

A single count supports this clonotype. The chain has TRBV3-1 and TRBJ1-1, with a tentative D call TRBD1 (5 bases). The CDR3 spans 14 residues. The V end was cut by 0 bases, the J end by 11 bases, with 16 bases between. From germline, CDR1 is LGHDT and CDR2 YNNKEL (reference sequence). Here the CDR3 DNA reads TGTGCCAGCAGCCAAGAGGGAGTAGGCAGGGTTGCTTTCTTT. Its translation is CASSQEGVGRVAFF.

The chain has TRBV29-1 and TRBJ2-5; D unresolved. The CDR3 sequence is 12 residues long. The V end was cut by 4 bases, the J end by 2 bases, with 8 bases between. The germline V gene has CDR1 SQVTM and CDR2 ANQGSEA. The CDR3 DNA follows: TGCAGCGTTGCGGTGGCACAAGAGACCCAGTACTTC. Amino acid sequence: CSVAVAQETQYF. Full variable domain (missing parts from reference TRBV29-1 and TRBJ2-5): SAVISQKPSRDICQRGTSLTIQCQVDSQVTMMFWYRQQPGQSLTLIATANQGSEATYESGFVIDKFPISRPNLTFSTLTVSNMSPEDSSIYLCSVAVAQETQYFGPGTRLLVL.

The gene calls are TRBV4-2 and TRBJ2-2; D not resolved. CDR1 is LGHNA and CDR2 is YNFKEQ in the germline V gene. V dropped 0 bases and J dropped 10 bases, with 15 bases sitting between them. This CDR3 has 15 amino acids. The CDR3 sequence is CASSQDLYLAVELFF. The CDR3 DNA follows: TGTGCCAGCAGCCAAGATCTTTATCTTGCGGTGGAGCTGTTTTTT.

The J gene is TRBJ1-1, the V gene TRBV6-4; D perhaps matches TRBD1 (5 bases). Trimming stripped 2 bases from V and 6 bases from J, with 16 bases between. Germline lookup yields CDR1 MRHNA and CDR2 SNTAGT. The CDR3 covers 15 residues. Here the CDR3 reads CASSDTFGGRPEAFF. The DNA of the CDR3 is TGTGCCAGCAGTGACACTTTCGGGGGTAGGCCTGAAGCTTTCTTT.

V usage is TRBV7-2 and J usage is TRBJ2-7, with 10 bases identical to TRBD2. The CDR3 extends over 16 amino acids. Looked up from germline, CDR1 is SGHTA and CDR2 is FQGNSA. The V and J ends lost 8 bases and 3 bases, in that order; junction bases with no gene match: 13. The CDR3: CASGRKLAGGYYEQYF. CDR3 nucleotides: TGTGCCAGCGGACGGAAATTAGCGGGAGGCTACTACGAGCAGTACTTC.

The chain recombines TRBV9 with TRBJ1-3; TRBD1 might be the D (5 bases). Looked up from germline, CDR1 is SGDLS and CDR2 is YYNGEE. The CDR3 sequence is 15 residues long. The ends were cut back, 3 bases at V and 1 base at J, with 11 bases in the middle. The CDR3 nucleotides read TGTGCCAGCAGCGCCGGGACGGCTTCTGGAAACACCATATATTTT. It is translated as CASSAGTASGNTIYF.

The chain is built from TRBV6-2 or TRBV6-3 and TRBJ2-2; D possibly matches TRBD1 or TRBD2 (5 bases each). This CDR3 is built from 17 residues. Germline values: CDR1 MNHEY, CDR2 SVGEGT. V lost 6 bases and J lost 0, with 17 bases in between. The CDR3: CASSNPGTTANTGELFF. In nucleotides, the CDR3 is TGTGCCAGCAGCAACCCCGGGACCACAGCGAACACCGGGGAGCTGTTTTTT.

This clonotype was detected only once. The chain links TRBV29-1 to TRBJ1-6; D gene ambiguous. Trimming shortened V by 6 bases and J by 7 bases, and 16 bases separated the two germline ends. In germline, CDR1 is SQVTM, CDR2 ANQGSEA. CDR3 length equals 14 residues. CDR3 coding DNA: TGCAGCGTCCAGTTGGGTTATGGGAATTCACCCCTCCACTTT. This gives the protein CSVQLGYGNSPLHF.

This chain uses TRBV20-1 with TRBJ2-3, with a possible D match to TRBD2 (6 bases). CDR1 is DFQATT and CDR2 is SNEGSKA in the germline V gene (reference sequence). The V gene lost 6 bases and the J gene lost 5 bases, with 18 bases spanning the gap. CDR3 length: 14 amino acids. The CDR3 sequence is CSAPRTTTQDTQYF. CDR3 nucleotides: TGCAGTGCCCCGAGGACTACGACTCAAGATACGCAGTATTTT.

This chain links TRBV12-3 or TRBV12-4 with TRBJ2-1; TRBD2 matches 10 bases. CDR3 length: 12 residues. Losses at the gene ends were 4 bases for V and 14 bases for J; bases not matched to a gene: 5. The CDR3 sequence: CASSSGLAVEFF. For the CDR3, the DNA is TGTGCCAGCAGTTCAGGACTAGCGGTAGAGTTCTTC.

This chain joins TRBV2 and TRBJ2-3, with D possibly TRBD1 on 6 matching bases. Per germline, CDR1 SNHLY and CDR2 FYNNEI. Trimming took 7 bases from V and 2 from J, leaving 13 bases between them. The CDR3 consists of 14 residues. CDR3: CASTPRTDTDTQYF. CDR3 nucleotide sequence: TGTGCCAGCACTCCCCGGACAGACACAGATACGCAGTATTTT.

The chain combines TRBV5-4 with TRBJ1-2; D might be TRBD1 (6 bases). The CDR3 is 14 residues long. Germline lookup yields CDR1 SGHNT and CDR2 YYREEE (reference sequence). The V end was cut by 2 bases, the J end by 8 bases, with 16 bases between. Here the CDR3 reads CASSFGQPPLGYTF. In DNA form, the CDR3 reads TGTGCCAGCAGCTTCGGACAGCCCCCTTTGGGCTACACCTTC.